The text below deals with one T cell receptor (beta chain). Antigen: not known. Each CDR3 protein gets one entry after TCRdb re-called the RT-PCR reads with MiXCR. In the table there are 600,000 to 850,000 distinct CDR3 sequences, roughly 15% of which are singletons. This sample stems from a study of response to subunit inactivated influenza vaccine. This CDR3 spans 15 amino acids. The V gene's germline CDR1 is SNHLY and CDR2 FYNNEI. The germline V and J ends were trimmed by 3 bases and 4 bases, with 13 bases remaining between them. Notes on the study in general: Authors proposed each seasonal influenza vaccination draws in few new T cells.

This chain links TRBV2 with TRBJ1-5, with D maybe TRBD1 (5 bases). The starting material was PBMCs from blood, obtained around two weeks before vaccination. The receptor was derived from a man aged 45 to 65 who received an inactivated influenza vaccine. CDR3 coding DNA: TGTGCCAGCAGTGAGATTGGGGCGGGAAATCAGCCCCAGCATTTT. Amino acids: CASSEIGAGNQPQHF.